The clone carrying this T cell receptor (beta chain) occurred a few times. The data originate from a study of T-cell reconstitution after alpha-beta-depleted transplantation in children. V lost 2 bases and J 2 bases, leaving 5 bases between the germline ends. Germline lookup yields CDR1 MNHNY and CDR2 SVGAGI (reference sequence). This CDR3 contains 13 residues. Unique molecular identifiers were used to barcode this TCRbeta library. From the PCR reads, TCRdb called clonotypes with MiXCR, one entry per CDR3 protein. The table lists about 270,000 distinct CDR3 sequences, approximately 9.8% of them singletons.

This chain links TRBV6-6 with TRBJ2-3; D is ambiguous. The TCR comes from a human donor who donated a stem cell graft to a child with SCID. Sequences were derived from PBMCs from the stem cell graft donor, sampled from the stem cell graft. The CDR3 sequence: CASSYDNTDTQYF. The CDR3 nucleotides are TGTGCCAGCAGTTACGACAACACAGATACGCAGTATTTT.